This record covers a single T cell receptor (beta chain). Its specificity is not known. These data originate in a study of T cells after yellow fever vaccination. Looking at the study overall: For low cell numbers, libraries were made with SMART-Seq v4 Ultra Low Input.

TCRdb passed the 5' RACE reads through MiXCR, listing each CDR3 protein once. The repertoire has some 320,000 distinct CDR3 sequences, 9.5% to 12% of them found once; the top ten carry roughly 3%. Overall study findings and caveats: Peak timing came faster in the weaker secondary response, day 5 versus 15. Abundant clonotypes from the bulk population could get into FACS-sorted repertoires as contaminants. A large majority of primary-vaccination clones showed up again after the booster (approximately 96% CD4, around 90% CD8).

The sample was CD4+ T cells sorted from PBMCs, taken 45 days after the yellow fever booster vaccination. The origin of this receptor is a man aged 18 to 29 who received the YFV17D yellow fever vaccine.

The CDR3 reads CASGGNSQNTEAFF. The CDR3 DNA reads as TGTGCCAGCGGTGGGAACAGCCAGAACACTGAAGCTTTCTTT. The rearrangement links TRBV6-6 to TRBJ1-1, with D unresolved. Trimming took 8 bases from V and 1 from J, leaving 14 bases between them. The CDR3 covers 14 residues. CDR1 MNHNY and CDR2 SVGAGI come from the germline V gene (reference sequence).